The rows below give T cell receptor beta chains drawn from one sample of a study of T cell responses to AZD1222 COVID-19 vaccine. Sequencing was performed with immunoSEQ multiplex PCR; in TCRdb, only in-frame clones are kept and a portion is missing. The sample lists around 200,000 clones, under 95% occurring once. Source: peripheral blood, taken 28 days after the second AZD1222 dose. Receptors originate from an adult who received the AZD1222 COVID-19 vaccine. Each CDR3 is given with its conserved first and last residue. D genes are given only for firm matches. Part of the rows lack a size; the others show once, few, many or a class for expanded clones.

d_call,j_call,v_call,clone_size,cdr3_nt,cdr3_aa
.,TRBJ1-5,TRBV7-3,.,TGTGCCAGCAGCTTAACGGTAGGCAATCAGCCCCAGCATTTT,CASSLTVGNQPQHF
.,TRBJ2-1,TRBV5-1,.,TGCGCCAGCAGCGGATACCAGGGTAGCTCCTACAATGAGCAGTTCTTC,CASSGYQGSSYNEQFF
TRBD2,TRBJ2-3,TRBV4-3,.,TGCGCCAGCAGCCAAGAGGGACTAGCGCTCACAGATACGCAGTATTTT,CASSQEGLALTDTQYF
.,TRBJ1-1,TRBV21-1,.,TGTGCCAGCAGCAAAGTCGTCGACAGGGACACTGAAGCTTTCTTT,CASSKVVDRDTEAFF
.,TRBJ1-1,TRBV7-2,.,TGTGCCAGCAGCCTCGGTTTCTCAATGTGGGCTTTCTTT,CASSLGFSMWAFF
TRBD1,TRBJ2-5,TRBV9,many,TGTGCCAGCAGCACAGGACAGGCGGAGACCCAGTACTTC,CASSTGQAETQYF
TRBD1,TRBJ1-1,TRBV2,.,TGTGCCAGCAGTCTCCGACAGGGGAACACTGAAGCTTTCTTT,CASSLRQGNTEAFF
.,TRBJ1-1,TRBV6-2/TRBV6-3,.,TGTGCCAGCAGTTACTCAGGAGGGCCGTCCCGAGCTTTCTTT,CASSYSGGPSRAFF
TRBD1,TRBJ1-1,TRBV6-2/TRBV6-3,.,TGTGCCAGCAGTTCCCAGGGACAGGGGGACCCGAACACTGAAGCTTTCTTT,CASSSQGQGDPNTEAFF
.,TRBJ2-7,TRBV7-2,.,TGTGCCAGCAGCTTAGGTGGGAACCGCTACGAGCAGTACTTC,CASSLGGNRYEQYF
.,TRBJ1-2,TRBV6-5,.,TGTGCCAGCAGTTTCGACCCAACATCCCCCCCCCGCTACACCTTC,CASSFDPTSPPRYTF
.,TRBJ2-7,TRBV7-2,.,TGTGCCAGCAGCTTAGGCAGGGCCTCCTACGAGCAGTACTTC,CASSLGRASYEQYF
.,TRBJ1-1,TRBV6-6,.,TGTGCCAGCAGTTCGCAGGGATCGGAGAACACTGAAGCTTTCTTT,CASSSQGSENTEAFF
TRBD2,TRBJ2-1,TRBV4-3,few,TGCGCCAGCAGCCAAGATGGGACTAGCGGGGGGAATGAGCAGTTCTTC,CASSQDGTSGGNEQFF
.,TRBJ2-1,TRBV7-8,.,TGTGCCAGCAGCCGAGAGCGTTCCTACAATGAGCAGTTCTTC,CASSRERSYNEQFF
TRBD1,TRBJ1-3,TRBV19,.,TGTGCCAGTACTTGGACAGGGACCGTCTCTGGAAACACCATATATTTT,CASTWTGTVSGNTIYF
.,TRBJ1-1,TRBV27,once,TGTGCCAGCAGTTTGAGGGGAGGTACTGAAGCTTTCTTT,CASSLRGGTEAFF
.,TRBJ2-1,TRBV6-5,.,TGTGCCAGCACATCCGACTACAATGAGCAGTTCTTC,CASTSDYNEQFF
.,TRBJ1-5,TRBV4-1,.,TGCGCCAGCAGCCAAGCCAGGGTTGGTCAGCCCCAGCATTTT,CASSQARVGQPQHF
.,TRBJ2-2,TRBV10-3,once,TGTGCCATCAGTGAGCCCGGGTTGGGGGCCGGGGAGCTGTTTTTT,CAISEPGLGAGELFF
TRBD1,TRBJ2-5,TRBV11-2,.,TGTGCCAGCAGCGGGACAGGGGTAGGAACCCAAGAGACCCAGTACTTC,CASSGTGVGTQETQYF
TRBD1,TRBJ1-2,TRBV12-3/TRBV12-4,once,TGTGCCAGCAGTCGGACAGGGAACTATGGCTACACCTTC,CASSRTGNYGYTF
.,TRBJ1-6,TRBV6-6,.,TGTGCCAGCAGTTGGCCCGACAGAATAGAGAATTCACCCCTCCACTTT,CASSWPDRIENSPLHF
.,TRBJ1-6,TRBV19,.,TGTGCCAGTAGTTTGGAGGTGTTGGGACCCCTCCACTTT,CASSLEVLGPLHF
TRBD1,TRBJ2-7,TRBV13,.,TGTGCCAGCAGCTCCACTGGGACAGGGGGCGAGCAGTACTTC,CASSSTGTGGEQYF
.,TRBJ1-4,TRBV30,.,TGTGCCTGCAAGGAGACGAGGGGACCCGGAGAAAAACTGTTTTTT,CACKETRGPGEKLFF
.,TRBJ1-4,TRBV15,once,TGTGCCACCAGCAGAGATCGGGCGGGTACGCAAAAACTGTTTTTT,CATSRDRAGTQKLFF
TRBD1,TRBJ1-2,TRBV3-1/TRBV3-2,.,TGTGCCAGCAGCCAATTACAGGGGGAGTATGGCTACACCTTC,CASSQLQGEYGYTF
.,TRBJ2-7,TRBV7-2,.,TGTGCCAGCAGCTTTATTTCCCTAAGGGAGCAGTACTTC,CASSFISLREQYF
.,TRBJ1-1,TRBV10-3,once,TGTGCCATCAGTCCCAGGGCTACTGAAGCTTTCTTT,CAISPRATEAFF
.,TRBJ1-5,TRBV15,few,TGTGCCACCAGCAGAGGGATGTATCAGCCCCAGCATTTT,CATSRGMYQPQHF
.,TRBJ2-2,TRBV10-1,.,TGCGCCAGCAGTGAGTCTAACGAAGGCGGGACCGGGGAGCTGTTTTTT,CASSESNEGGTGELFF
.,TRBJ1-2,TRBV27,.,TGTGCCAGCAGAGGGGCAGGGACTGGCTACACCTTC,CASRGAGTGYTF
TRBD2,TRBJ2-1,TRBV11-3,.,TGTGCCAGCAGCTTAAGCGGGAGATACAATGAGCAGTTCTTC,CASSLSGRYNEQFF
.,TRBJ2-1,TRBV10-3,.,TGCGCCATCAGCGGCGAGGTTAGCTCCTACAATGAGCAGTTCTTC,CAISGEVSSYNEQFF
.,TRBJ1-4,TRBV18,.,TGTGCCAGCTCACCTAACGGAAATGAAAAACTGTTTTTT,CASSPNGNEKLFF
.,TRBJ1-5,TRBV6-1,few,TGTGCCAGCAGTGAAGCGCCGGACAAAGGTCAGCCCCAGCATTTT,CASSEAPDKGQPQHF
TRBD1,TRBJ2-7,TRBV18,.,TGTGCCAGCTCCCCAGGGGCAGGGGGTCCCAACGAGCAGTACTTC,CASSPGAGGPNEQYF
.,TRBJ1-3,TRBV5-1,.,TGCGCCAGCAGCCCACAGTCTCTCAACTCTGGAAACACCATATATTTT,CASSPQSLNSGNTIYF
.,TRBJ1-6,TRBV11-3,few,TGTGCCAGCAGGGAAGACGGATTTAGATCACCCCTCCACTTT,CASREDGFRSPLHF
.,TRBJ1-6,TRBV4-1,.,TGCGCCAGCAGCCAAGAGGCAGGGAGATTTTCACCCCTCCACTTT,CASSQEAGRFSPLHF
TRBD1,TRBJ2-4,TRBV5-6,.,TGTGCCAGCAGCTTCGCAGCAGGGGGAAACATTCAGTACTTC,CASSFAAGGNIQYF